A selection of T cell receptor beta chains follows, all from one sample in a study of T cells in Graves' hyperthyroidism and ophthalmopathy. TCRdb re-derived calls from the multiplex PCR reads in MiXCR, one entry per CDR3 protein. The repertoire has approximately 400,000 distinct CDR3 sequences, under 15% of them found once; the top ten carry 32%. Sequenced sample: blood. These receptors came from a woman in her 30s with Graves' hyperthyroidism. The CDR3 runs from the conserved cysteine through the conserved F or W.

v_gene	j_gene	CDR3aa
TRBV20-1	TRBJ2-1	CSAFGTAYNEQFF
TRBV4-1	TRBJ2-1	CASSHVDSEQFF
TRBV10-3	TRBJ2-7	CAISVKETSDSYEQYF
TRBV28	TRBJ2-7	CASSFPAHRGGSYEQYF
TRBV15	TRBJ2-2	CATSRGSGDTGELFF
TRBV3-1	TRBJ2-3	CASRRAGGTDTQYF
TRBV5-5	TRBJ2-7	CASRRGTGGVQFPYEQYF
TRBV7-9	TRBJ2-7	CASRPGLAGHEQYF
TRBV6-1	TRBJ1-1	CASESNTEAFF
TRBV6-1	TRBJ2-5	CASRRGGGIETQYF
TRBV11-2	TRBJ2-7	CASSPFNIYEQYF
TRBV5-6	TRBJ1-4	CASSSMVPNEKLFF
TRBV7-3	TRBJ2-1	CASSLPGGGTYNEQFF
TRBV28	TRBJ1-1	CASSLLDTEAFF
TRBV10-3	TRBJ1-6	CAIRLGQGLDSPLHF
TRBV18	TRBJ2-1	CVSTKAGTGTNNEQFF
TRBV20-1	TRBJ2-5	CSVPTSGTQETQYF
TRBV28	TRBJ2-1	CASTYKTPGDEQFF
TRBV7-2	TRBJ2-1	CASTPGGLGSYEQFF
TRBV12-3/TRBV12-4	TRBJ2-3	CASSFPRETSGSPDTQYF
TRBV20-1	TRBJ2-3	CSARPSGNTDTQYF
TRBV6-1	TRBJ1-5	CASSEGGRQNQPQHF
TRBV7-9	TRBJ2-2	CASSRQTERTGELFF
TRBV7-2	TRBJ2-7	CASSFSLASEQYF
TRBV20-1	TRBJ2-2	CSARDPGVRQGWGARTGELFF
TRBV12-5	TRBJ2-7	CASGFGPLDRVTYEQYF
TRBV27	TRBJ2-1	CASTSGMGDEQFF
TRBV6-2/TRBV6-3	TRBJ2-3	CASSYKRGPGNTQYF
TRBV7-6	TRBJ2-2	CASSLAGGRTGELFF
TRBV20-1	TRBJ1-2	CSARTGFDYGYTF
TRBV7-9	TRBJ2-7	CASRDGEKQYF
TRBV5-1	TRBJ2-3	CASSLALGVIDTQYF
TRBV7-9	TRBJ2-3	CASTWEPDTQYF
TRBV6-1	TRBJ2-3	CASRSDSGTSPPIAVYTQYF
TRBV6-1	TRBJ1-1	CASVVGGGTEAFF
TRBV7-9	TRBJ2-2	CASSPPTQGGELFF
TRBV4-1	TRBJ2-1	CASSQVVAGLVYNEQFF